This T cell receptor (beta chain) emerged from a study of blood T cells in healthy people across ages. The use of a sample-barcoded 5' primer and a J-beta primer mix characterized a second PCR of roughly 6 to 11 cycles. A single record per CDR3 protein comes from TCRdb applying MiXCR to the 5' RACE reads. The sample holds hundreds of thousands of distinct CDR3 sequences; approximately 53% are singletons and the top ten take roughly 26%. CDR3 size: 14 residues. Trimming removed 4 bases from V and 1 base from J, with 11 bases in between. CDR1 SGHRS and CDR2 YFSETQ come from the germline V gene. Sequenced: blood. The V call is TRBV5-1, the J call TRBJ1-1, with a possible D match to TRBD1 (6 bases). The source is a man in his forties in good health. CDR3 loop: CASSERQENTEAFF. CDR3 coding DNA: TGCGCCAGCAGCGAGAGACAGGAGAACACTGAAGCTTTCTTT.